The 7 T cell receptor beta chains below come from one sample, sequenced in a study of OX40 agonist ivuxolimab in advanced cancers. Some clones are missing from TCRdb's copy, which holds only in-frame ones; the method was immunoSEQ multiplex PCR. The sample lists around 45,000 clones, approximately 91% occurring once. The sample in question was CD4+ or CD8+ T cells sorted from blood, obtained in a trial of the OX40 agonist ivuxolimab. These receptors were collected from an adult with an advanced solid tumor such as melanoma, head and neck, liver or kidney cancer.

The chain carries TRBV6-1 and TRBJ2-3; possible D gene TRBD1, 5 bases. CDR3 length: 16 residues. Trimming stripped 0 bases from V and 4 bases from J, with 14 bases between. Germline V gene sequence: CDR1 MNHNS, CDR2 SASEGT. CDR3 protein: CASSEAGASWADTQYF. The CDR3 DNA follows: TGTGCCAGCAGTGAAGCAGGGGCGAGCTGGGCAGATACGCAGTATTTT.

V and J are TRBV19 and TRBJ2-7; D is possibly TRBD2 (6 bases). V was cut by 7 bases and J by 0 bases, with 13 bases left in between. This CDR3 comprises 14 residues. CDR1 and CDR2 (germline): LNHDA, SQIVND (reference sequence). CDR3 amino acids: CASKGSGPSYEQYF. Here the CDR3 DNA reads TGTGCCAGTAAAGGGAGCGGGCCCTCCTACGAGCAGTACTTC.

The rearrangement links TRBV7-3 to TRBJ2-1, with no clear D. Trimming pared 5 bases from V and 7 bases from J, leaving 12 bases between. The germline CDR1 and CDR2 sequences are SGHTA and FQGTGA. The length of the CDR3 is 13 residues. This CDR3 is CASSPMNGNEQFF. The CDR3 region has the DNA TGTGCCAGCAGCCCAATGAACGGGAATGAGCAGTTCTTC.

The V call is TRBV30, the J call TRBJ2-6; D remains unclear. The CDR3 length is 14 residues. Per the germline V gene, CDR1 is GTSNPN and CDR2 is SVGIG (reference sequence). V shed 3 bases and J shed 2 bases, with 8 bases lying between them. CDR3 sequence (DNA): TGTGCCTGGAGCTACGGACCTGGGGCCAACGTCCTGACTTTC. Protein sequence: CAWSYGPGANVLTF.

This clone was seen just once. V gene TRBV19 combines with J gene TRBJ2-7, with D possibly being TRBD1 (6 bases). V was pared by 4 bases and J by 1 base, with 11 bases between. Germline-derived CDR1 and CDR2 are LNHDA and SQIVND (reference sequence). The CDR3 totals 14 residues. Written as DNA, the CDR3 is TGTGCCAGTAGTAACTTGGGACAATCCTACGAGCAGTACTTC. Translation gives CASSNLGQSYEQYF. Full variable domain (outside the CDR3, taken from reference TRBV19 and TRBJ2-7): DGGITQSPKYLFRKEGQNVTLSCEQNLNHDAMYWYRQDPGQGLRLIYYSQIVNDFQKGDIAEGYSVSREKKESFPLTVTSAQKNPTAFYLCASSNLGQSYEQYFGPGTRLTVT.

V is TRBV4-1 and J is TRBJ1-5; no firm D call. Trimming took off 0 bases at V and 7 bases at J, with 13 bases between the two ends. The CDR3 is made up of 15 amino acids. Germline CDR1 is MGHRA and CDR2 is YSYEKL. CDR3 bases: TGCGCCAGCAGCCAAGAAAGAGGGTTCGGGCAGCCCCAGCATTTT. It yields the protein CASSQERGFGQPQHF.

This clone was counted once. The chain couples TRBV15 to TRBJ1-3, with D possibly matching TRBD1 (5 bases). The CDR3 totals 14 residues. With 3 bases removed from V and 5 bases from J, the gap between germline ends came to 11 bases. CDR1 is LNHNV, CDR2 YYDKDF, per germline (reference sequence). CDR3 sequence: CATSSLTARNTIYF. The CDR3 DNA sequence: TGTGCCACCAGCAGTTTGACAGCCAGAAACACCATATATTTT.